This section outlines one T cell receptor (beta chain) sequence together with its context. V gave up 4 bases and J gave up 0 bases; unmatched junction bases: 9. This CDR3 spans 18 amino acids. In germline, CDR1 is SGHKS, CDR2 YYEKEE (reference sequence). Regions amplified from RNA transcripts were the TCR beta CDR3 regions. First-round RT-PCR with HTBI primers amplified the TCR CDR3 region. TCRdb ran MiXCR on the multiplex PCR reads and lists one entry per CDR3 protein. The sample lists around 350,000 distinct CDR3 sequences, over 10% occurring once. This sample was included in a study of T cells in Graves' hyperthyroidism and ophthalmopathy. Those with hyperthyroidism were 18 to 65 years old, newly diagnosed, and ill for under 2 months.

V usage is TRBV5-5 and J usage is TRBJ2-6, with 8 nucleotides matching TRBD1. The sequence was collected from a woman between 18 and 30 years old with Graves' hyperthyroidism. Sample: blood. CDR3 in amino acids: CASSLWGQDYSGANVLTF. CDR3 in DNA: TGTGCCAGCAGCCTATGGGGACAGGACTACTCTGGGGCCAACGTCCTGACTTTC.